Below are 9 T cell receptor beta chains sequenced from a single sample in a study of CD8+ T cells in alopecia areata. RNA extraction and reverse transcription yielded cDNA as sequencing template. Produced via immunoSEQ multiplex PCR; TCRdb's table is partial and in-frame only. This table holds fewer than 250,000 clones, about 53% found once. The starting material was CD4+ T cells sorted from blood, obtained at week 0. These receptors came from a human donor with alopecia areata.

The chain is built from TRBV5-8 and TRBJ2-5; D is unresolved. The CDR3 is 14 amino acids. CDR1 is SGHTS, CDR2 YDEGEE, per germline. Between the trimmed V and J ends, which lost 5 bases and 1 base, there was a span of 12 bases. CDR3 region: CASRSRWIQETQYF. DNA of the CDR3: TGTGCCAGCAGATCCCGGTGGATCCAAGAGACCCAGTACTTC.

V gene TRBV30 combines with J gene TRBJ1-2; 9 bases are shared with TRBD1. V gave up 5 bases and J gave up 4 bases; unmatched junction bases: 11. CDR1 GTSNPN and CDR2 SVGIG come from the germline V gene (reference sequence). This CDR3 has 15 residues. For the CDR3, the DNA is TGTGCCTGGGGAGCCGGGACAGGGTCCGTCTATGGCTACACCTTC. This gives the protein CAWGAGTGSVYGYTF. Full variable domain (missing parts from reference TRBV30 and TRBJ1-2): SQTIHQWPATLVQPVGSPLSLECTVEGTSNPNLYWYRQAAGRGLQLLFYSVGIGQISSEVPQNLSASRPQDRQFILSSKKLLLSDSGFYLCAWGAGTGSVYGYTFGSGTRLTVV.

This chain joins TRBV9 and TRBJ1-4; TRBD1 might be the D (5 bases). The V gene lost 4 bases and the J gene lost 0 bases, with 16 bases spanning the gap. This CDR3 is 17 amino acids long. CDR1 is SGDLS and CDR2 is YYNGEE in the germline V gene. CDR3 sequence: CASSPWAGSATNEKLFF. CDR3 in DNA: TGTGCCAGCAGCCCCTGGGCAGGGAGTGCAACTAATGAAAAACTGTTTTTT.

This clone was counted a few times. The CDR3 sequence is CASSPPSGSDTQYF. In nucleotides, the CDR3 is TGTGCCAGCTCACCACCGTCAGGTTCCGATACGCAGTATTTT. The chain couples TRBV18 to TRBJ2-3; D unresolved. V was trimmed by 0 bases and J by 6 bases, leaving 10 bases between them. Germline CDR1 KGHSH, CDR2 LQKENI. The length of the CDR3 is 14 residues.

In its sample, this clone was seen a few times. This chain uses TRBV6-1 with TRBJ2-7; 8 bases are shared with TRBD2. V was pared by 7 bases and J by 5 bases, with 10 bases of the junction left unmatched. The CDR3 runs to 14 residues. Germline V gives CDR1 MNHNS, CDR2 SASEGT. Here the CDR3 reads CASTGGLGIDEQYF. The CDR3 DNA is TGTGCCAGCACCGGGGGACTAGGTATCGACGAGCAGTACTTC.

The chain carries TRBV9 and TRBJ1-2; D may be TRBD1 (5 bases). Germline V gene sequence: CDR1 SGDLS, CDR2 YYNGEE. The CDR3 totals 14 residues. V was shortened by 4 bases and J by 7 bases, with 17 bases between the two germline ends. The CDR3 bases are TGTGCCAGCAGCACAGTGGGGCAACCTGGTGGCTACACCTTC. This gives the protein CASSTVGQPGGYTF.

This sequence joins TRBV19 and TRBJ1-4, with D uncertain. Germline V CDR1 and CDR2: LNHDA, SQIVND (reference sequence). CDR3 length equals 15 residues. V was pared by 7 bases and J by 3 bases, with 15 bases between. The CDR3 sequence: CASTGKRAPNEKLFF. The CDR3 DNA sequence: TGTGCCAGTACCGGGAAAAGGGCCCCTAATGAAAAACTGTTTTTT.

The chain recombines TRBV18 with TRBJ2-7; D call uncertain. This CDR3 is 12 amino acids long. Germline V gene lookup returns CDR1 KGHSH and CDR2 LQKENI. The V end was cut by 0 bases, the J end by 5 bases, with 5 bases between. CDR3 amino acids: CASSPPLDEQYF. The CDR3 DNA reads TGTGCCAGCTCACCACCGTTGGACGAGCAGTACTTC.

This clone was recorded only once. The chain recombines TRBV30 with TRBJ1-1, with TRBD1 as a possible D gene (5 bases). CDR1 and CDR2 from the germline V gene are GTSNPN and SVGIG (reference sequence). Trimming took off 0 bases at V and 10 bases at J, with 15 bases between the two ends. The CDR3 extends over 13 amino acids. The CDR3 region has the DNA TGTGCCTGGAGTGTACAGGAAGGTCGAAGAGCTTTCTTT. As protein: CAWSVQEGRRAFF.